This entry is about one TCR beta chain. What it binds is unknown. One end of the junction does not line up with germline, which may come from a read error. All donors were Caucasian adults living in Nashville, Tennessee. CD4+ cell separation produced CD45RA+ naive and CD45RA-negative memory subsets. This sample was included in a study of shared clonotypes between healthy human individuals. Broader study findings: Rarefaction exposed incomplete sorted-subset sequencing despite large depth. Blood alone was sampled, and tissue repertoires likely differ.

Clones were sequenced by immunoSEQ multiplex PCR, and TCRdb holds only the in-frame ones, with some missing. The sample includes some 2,000,000 clones, 90% to 97% of them seen just once. Germline CDR1 MGHRA, CDR2 YSYEKL. The CDR3 totals 14 residues. The source is a man between 18 and 29 years old in good health. The chain carries TRBV4-1 and TRBJ1-2; 7 nucleotides align to TRBD1. The sample comprised naive CD4+ T cells sorted from blood. Subset meaning: CD45RA+ positively selected. Here the CDR3 DNA reads TGCGCCAGCAGCCAAGACAGGGGGAACTATGACTACACCTTC. Translation: CASSQDRGNYDYTF.